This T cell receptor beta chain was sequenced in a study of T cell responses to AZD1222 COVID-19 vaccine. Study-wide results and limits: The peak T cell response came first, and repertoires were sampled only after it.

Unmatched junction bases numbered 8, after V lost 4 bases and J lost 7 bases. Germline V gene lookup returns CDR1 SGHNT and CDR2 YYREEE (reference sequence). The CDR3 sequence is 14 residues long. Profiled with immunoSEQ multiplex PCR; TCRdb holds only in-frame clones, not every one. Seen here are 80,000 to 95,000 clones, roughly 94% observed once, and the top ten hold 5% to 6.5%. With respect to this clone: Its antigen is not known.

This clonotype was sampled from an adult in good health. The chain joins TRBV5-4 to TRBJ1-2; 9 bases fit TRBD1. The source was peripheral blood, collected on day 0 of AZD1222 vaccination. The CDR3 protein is CASSLPGQGFGYTF. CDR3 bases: TGTGCCAGCAGCCTCCCTGGACAGGGGTTTGGCTACACCTTC. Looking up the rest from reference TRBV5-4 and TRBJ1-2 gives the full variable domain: ETGVTQSPTHLIKTRGQQVTLRCSSQSGHNTVSWYQQALGQGPQFIFQYYREEENGRGNFPPRFSGLQFPNYSSELNVNALELDDSALYLCASSLPGQGFGYTFGSGTRLTVV.